One and the same sample provided the 21 T cell receptor beta chains below, sequenced in a study of brain T cells in children with intractable seizures. Clones were sequenced by immunoSEQ multiplex PCR, and TCRdb holds only the in-frame ones, with some missing. The sample has 110,000 or so clones; approximately 94% are singletons. Sequenced material: peripheral blood, taken at surgery. These receptors originate from a boy under two years old with hemimegalencephaly and intractable seizures.

J is TRBJ2-4 and V is TRBV19, with D maybe TRBD2 (6 bases). This CDR3 has 16 residues. Germline CDR1 LNHDA, CDR2 SQIVND (reference sequence). V shed 9 bases and J shed 0 bases, with 18 bases lying between them. CDR3 amino acids: CASSHQAGLAKNIQYF. As DNA, the CDR3 is TGTGCCAGCAGCCATCAGGCGGGACTAGCCAAAAACATTCAGTACTTC.

The rearrangement joins TRBV3-1 (or the pseudogene TRBV3-2) to TRBJ2-5, with TRBD2 identical over 8 bases. J was trimmed by 5 bases and V by 4 bases; bases with no gene match: 18. Germline V gene lookup returns CDR1 LGHDT and CDR2 YNNKEL (reference sequence). The CDR3 is 18 amino acids. The chain's CDR3 is CASSRLEASGSKVETQYF. The CDR3, as DNA: TGTGCCAGCAGCCGGCTAGAGGCTAGCGGGTCCAAGGTGGAGACCCAGTACTTC.

The chain employs TRBV6-2 or TRBV6-3 and TRBJ1-1; D gene uncertain. V lost 6 bases and J 6 bases, leaving 17 bases between the germline ends. This CDR3 is 14 amino acids long. Germline CDR1 is MNHEY and CDR2 is SVGEGT. The CDR3 reads CASSDRWVDAEAFF. The CDR3 nucleotides are TGTGCCAGCAGCGATCGATGGGTGGACGCTGAAGCTTTCTTT.

The chain has TRBV28 and TRBJ2-2, with D perhaps TRBD2 (6 bases). Trimming cost V 8 bases and J 7 bases, with 17 bases left between them. The CDR3 spans 14 residues. The germline V gene encodes CDR1 MDHEN and CDR2 SYDVKM. The CDR3 nucleotides are TGTGCCAGCGCTTGGGGGGTCGGGAACGGGGAGCTGTTTTTT. Protein: CASAWGVGNGELFF.

This clone was seen only once. This chain connects TRBV5-4 to TRBJ1-2; 8 bases fit TRBD1. The CDR3 spans 14 residues. Germline loops: CDR1 SGHNT, CDR2 YYREEE (reference sequence). The V segment lost 0 bases and the J segment 2 bases; nucleotides outside the gene matches: 0. The CDR3 region has the DNA TGTGCCAGCAGCTTGGACAGGGGGAACTATGGCTACACCTTC. Its protein is CASSLDRGNYGYTF. Filled out from reference TRBV5-4 and TRBJ1-2, the complete variable domain reads ETGVTQSPTHLIKTRGQQVTLRCSSQSGHNTVSWYQQALGQGPQFIFQYYREEENGRGNFPPRFSGLQFPNYSSELNVNALELDDSALYLCASSLDRGNYGYTFGSGTRLTVV.

J is TRBJ1-4 and V is TRBV7-2; D gene uncertain. V was pared by 2 bases and J by 10 bases, with 8 bases between. Looked up from germline, CDR1 is SGHTA and CDR2 is FQGNSA. CDR3 length: 12 residues. The DNA for the CDR3 is TGTGCCAGCAGCTTATTCGGTGGAAAACTGTTTTTT. Its protein is CASSLFGGKLFF.

The chain combines TRBV10-3 with TRBJ1-1; the D is unclear. The CDR3 runs 12 residues. CDR1 ENHRY and CDR2 SYGVKD come from the germline V gene. The V and J ends lost 4 bases and 0 bases respectively, with 3 bases between them. CDR3 sequence (DNA): TGTGCCATCAGTGTTATGAACACTGAAGCTTTCTTT. This gives the protein CAISVMNTEAFF.

This chain joins TRBV6-5 and TRBJ2-2, with 7 bases identical to TRBD1. This CDR3 comprises 14 residues. V dropped 7 bases and J dropped 6; count of bases not matched to a gene: 8. Per germline, CDR1 MNHEY and CDR2 SVGAGI. CDR3 protein: CASTINRGPGELFF. The DNA for the CDR3 is TGTGCCAGCACCATTAACAGGGGACCCGGGGAGCTGTTTTTT.

V gene TRBV2 combines with J gene TRBJ2-4, with 10 bases matching TRBD1. The length of the CDR3 is 15 residues. V was pared by 6 bases and J by 3 bases, with 5 bases of the junction left unmatched. CDR1 and CDR2 (germline): SNHLY, FYNNEI. CDR3 region: CASSGGQGGKNIQYF. The CDR3, as DNA: TGTGCCAGCAGCGGAGGACAGGGGGGCAAAAACATTCAGTACTTC.

This chain links TRBV18 with TRBJ2-7; no firm D call. CDR1 and CDR2 (germline): KGHSH, LQKENI. Trimming shortened V by 2 bases and J by 3 bases, and 11 bases separated the two germline ends. The CDR3 is 14 residues long. The DNA of the CDR3 is TGTGCCAGCTCACCAGGCTTGAACTACTACGAGCAGTACTTC. Translation: CASSPGLNYYEQYF.

This chain joins TRBV27 and TRBJ2-7; no firm D call. The CDR3 has 11 residues. The germline V gene encodes CDR1 MNHEY and CDR2 SMNVEV (reference sequence). Trimming stripped 3 bases from V and 6 bases from J, with 6 bases between. The CDR3 loop is CASSFGGEQYF. CDR3 DNA: TGTGCCAGCAGTTTTGGCGGCGAGCAGTACTTC.

This chain uses TRBV19 with TRBJ2-7; tentative D call: TRBD2 (6 bases). Per the germline V gene, CDR1 is LNHDA and CDR2 is SQIVND (reference sequence). CDR3 size: 15 residues. The V and J ends lost 4 bases and 2 bases respectively, with 15 bases between them. The DNA for the CDR3 is TGTGCCAGTAGTAGGGGCGGAGGGGAAACCTACGAGCAGTACTTC. Its protein product is CASSRGGGETYEQYF.

This chain uses TRBV29-1 with TRBJ1-1, with TRBD1 as a possible D gene (5 bases). The CDR3 is 13 residues long. Trimming took off 2 bases at V and 5 bases at J, with 12 bases between the two ends. Germline values: CDR1 SQVTM, CDR2 ANQGSEA. For the CDR3, the DNA is TGCAGCGTTGAAAGACAGTGGAGGACTGAAGCTTTCTTT. Amino acid sequence: CSVERQWRTEAFF.

The V gene is TRBV5-1, the J gene TRBJ2-5; 7 nucleotides agree with TRBD1. V shed 4 bases, J shed 4 bases, and the junction held 10 bases outside the gene matches. This CDR3 has 15 residues. In germline, CDR1 is SGHRS, CDR2 YFSETQ. The CDR3 loop is CASSLSTGWGETQYF. The DNA for the CDR3 is TGCGCCAGCAGCCTGTCGACAGGGTGGGGAGAGACCCAGTACTTC.

This clone was counted a single time. The J gene is TRBJ1-5, the V gene TRBV28; D remains ambiguous. Looked up from germline, CDR1 is MDHEN and CDR2 is SYDVKM. V lost 1 base to trimming and J lost 0 bases, with 7 bases between them. There are 15 residues in the CDR3. The CDR3: CASSLYGYSNQPQHF. In DNA form, the CDR3 reads TGTGCCAGCAGTTTATACGGGTATAGCAATCAGCCCCAGCATTTT. The full variable domain, in which reference TRBV28 and TRBJ1-5 provide the parts outside the CDR3, is DVKVTQSSRYLVKRTGEKVFLECVQDMDHENMFWYRQDPGLGLRLIYFSYDVKMKEKGDIPEGYSVSREKKERFSLILESASTNQTSMYLCASSLYGYSNQPQHFGDGTRLSIL.

V is TRBV5-1 and J is TRBJ2-5; D may be TRBD2 (5 bases). V dropped 3 bases and J dropped 1 base, with 13 bases sitting between them. The CDR3 has 15 residues. Germline loops: CDR1 SGHRS, CDR2 YFSETQ. In DNA form, the CDR3 reads TGCGCCAGCAGCTCCTCGACTACCCTCCAAGAGACCCAGTACTTC. Its protein product is CASSSSTTLQETQYF.

The J gene is TRBJ1-6, the V gene TRBV2; 7 bases are a match to TRBD1. Germline V gives CDR1 SNHLY, CDR2 FYNNEI. The CDR3 extends over 14 amino acids. The junction had 4 bases not matched to a gene; V was cut back by 7 bases and J by 4 bases. The CDR3: CASKQGTYNSPLHF. For the CDR3, the DNA is TGTGCCAGCAAACAGGGGACGTATAATTCACCCCTCCACTTT.

This chain joins TRBV5-4 and TRBJ1-2, with D possibly TRBD1 on 5 matching bases. Deletions cut 0 bases from V and 12 bases from J, with 9 bases between. The germline V gene has CDR1 SGHNT and CDR2 YYREEE (reference sequence). CDR3 length: 11 residues. The CDR3 is CASSLGGRDTF. As DNA, the CDR3 is TGTGCCAGCAGCTTGGGGGGCAGGGACACCTTC.

This clone was found once. V and J are TRBV9 and TRBJ2-7; 9 nucleotides align to TRBD1. The V gene's germline CDR1 is SGDLS and CDR2 YYNGEE. This CDR3 comprises 14 residues. The V and J ends lost 5 bases and 6 bases, in that order; junction bases with no gene match: 9. CDR3 sequence (DNA): TGTGCCAGCAGTACCGGGACAGGGTTTCGCGAGCAGTACTTC. Translating gives CASSTGTGFREQYF.

The chain links TRBV24-1 to TRBJ2-1, with 9 bases aligning to TRBD2. There are 16 residues in the CDR3. Germline assignment: CDR1 KGHDR and CDR2 SFDVKD. The J segment lost 3 bases and the V segment lost 3 bases, leaving 5 bases of the junction unmatched. This CDR3 reads CATSDGGLANYNEQFF. The CDR3 DNA sequence: TGTGCCACCAGTGATGGGGGACTAGCTAACTACAATGAGCAGTTCTTC.

CDR3 sequence: CASSFRPGLAGGEQFF. The CDR3 bases are TGCGCCAGCAGCTTTAGACCGGGACTAGCGGGAGGAGAGCAGTTCTTC. The rearrangement uses TRBV5-1 and TRBJ2-1; 15 bases are a match to TRBD2. Per germline, CDR1 SGHRS and CDR2 YFSETQ. The CDR3 loop spans 16 amino acids. V lost 2 bases, J lost 10 bases, and 7 bases stayed unmatched. The full variable domain, with the rest looked up from reference TRBV5-1 and TRBJ2-1, is KAGVTQTPRYLIKTRGQQVTLSCSPISGHRSVSWYQQTPGQGLQFLFEYFSETQRNKGNFPGRFSGRQFSNSRSEMNVSTLELGDSALYLCASSFRPGLAGGEQFFGPGTRLTVL.